The present T cell receptor beta chain was sequenced within a study of blood T cell repertoires in COVID-19. Overall study context: Sources were T cells, B-cell-depleted T cells, or PBMCs; the material itself was cDNA or gDNA.

J lost 4 bases, V lost 0 bases, and 7 bases had no gene match. Germline V gene lookup returns CDR1 SGDLS and CDR2 YYNGEE. The CDR3 is 15 amino acids. Sequencing used immunoSEQ multiplex PCR; TCRdb keeps in-frame clones, though not all of them. Found here are roughly 90,000 clones, about 85% of them singletons; the top ten hold approximately 13%. The receptor was isolated from a human donor in a cohort sampled during active COVID-19. The specimen was peripheral blood. This rearrangement joins TRBV9 to TRBJ2-7, with TRBD2 identical over 7 bases. CDR3 DNA: TGTGCCAGCAGCGTAGGAGGGGCTAGCGGTTACGAGCAGTACTTC. Translating it yields CASSVGGASGYEQYF.